Described below is a single T cell receptor (beta chain) sequence and its context. This sample stems from a study of blood T cell repertoires in COVID-19. Sequencing was performed with immunoSEQ multiplex PCR; in TCRdb, only in-frame clones are kept and a portion is missing. The table lists roughly 340,000 clones, under 95% of them singletons. V was pared by 5 bases and J by 9 bases, with 11 bases between. CDR1 and CDR2 (germline): MNHEY, SVGAGI. The CDR3 spans 12 residues. This clonotype was sampled from a young woman who had recovered from COVID-19. The sample comprised peripheral blood. V gene TRBV6-5 combines with J gene TRBJ2-1; D remains unclear. CDR3 loop: CASSLSQSEQFF. CDR3 coding DNA: TGTGCCAGCAGTCTTAGTCAATCTGAGCAGTTCTTC.